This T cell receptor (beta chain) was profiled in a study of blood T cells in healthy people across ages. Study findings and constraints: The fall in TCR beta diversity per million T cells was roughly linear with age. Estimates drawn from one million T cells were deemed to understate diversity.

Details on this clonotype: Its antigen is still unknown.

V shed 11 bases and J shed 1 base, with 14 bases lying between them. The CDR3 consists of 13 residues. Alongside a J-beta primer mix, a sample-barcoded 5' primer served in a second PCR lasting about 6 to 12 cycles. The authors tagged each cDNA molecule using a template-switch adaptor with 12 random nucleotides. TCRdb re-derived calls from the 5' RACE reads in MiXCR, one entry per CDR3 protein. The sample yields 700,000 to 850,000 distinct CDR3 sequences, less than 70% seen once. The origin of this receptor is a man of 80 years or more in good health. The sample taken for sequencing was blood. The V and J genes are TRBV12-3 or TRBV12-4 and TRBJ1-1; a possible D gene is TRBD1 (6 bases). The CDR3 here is CASRGGQNTEAFF. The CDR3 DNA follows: TGTGCCTCCCGGGGGGGACAGAACACTGAAGCTTTCTTT.